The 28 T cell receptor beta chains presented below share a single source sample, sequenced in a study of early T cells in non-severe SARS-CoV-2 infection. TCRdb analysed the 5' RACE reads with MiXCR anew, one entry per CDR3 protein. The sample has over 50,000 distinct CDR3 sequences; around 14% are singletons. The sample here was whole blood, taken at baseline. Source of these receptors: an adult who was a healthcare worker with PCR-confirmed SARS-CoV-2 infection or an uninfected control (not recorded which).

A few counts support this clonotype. This CDR3 reads CALAGGAKNIQYF. The CDR3 DNA is TGTGCCCTAGCGGGAGGGGCCAAAAACATTCAGTACTTC. The chain joins TRBV28 to TRBJ2-4, with 12 bases lining up with TRBD2. The germline V gene has CDR1 MDHEN and CDR2 SYDVKM. V shed 11 bases, J shed 1 base, and the junction held 0 bases outside the gene matches. CDR3 length equals 13 residues.

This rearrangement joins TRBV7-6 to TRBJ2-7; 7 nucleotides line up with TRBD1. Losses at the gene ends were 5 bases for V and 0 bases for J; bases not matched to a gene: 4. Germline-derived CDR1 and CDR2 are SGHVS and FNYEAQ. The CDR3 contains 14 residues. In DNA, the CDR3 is TGTGCCAGCAGCCCGACAGGGAACTCCTACGAGCAGTACTTC. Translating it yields CASSPTGNSYEQYF. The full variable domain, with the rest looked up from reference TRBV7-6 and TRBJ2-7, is GAGVSQSPRYKVTKRGQDVALRCDPISGHVSLYWYRQALGQGPEFLTYFNYEAQQDKSGLPNDRFSAERPEGSISTLTIQRTEQRDSAMYRCASSPTGNSYEQYFGPGTRLTVT.

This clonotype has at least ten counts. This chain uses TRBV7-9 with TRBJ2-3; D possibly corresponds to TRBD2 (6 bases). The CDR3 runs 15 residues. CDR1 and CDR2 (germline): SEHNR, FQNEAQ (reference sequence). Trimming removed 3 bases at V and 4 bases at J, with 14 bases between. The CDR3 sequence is CASSFKGRPSDTQYF. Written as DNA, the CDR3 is TGTGCCAGCAGCTTTAAGGGGAGGCCGTCAGATACGCAGTATTTT. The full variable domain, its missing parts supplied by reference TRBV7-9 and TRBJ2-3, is DTGVSQNPRHKITKRGQNVTFRCDPISEHNRLYWYRQTLGQGPEFLTYFQNEAQLEKSRLLSDRFSAERPKGSFSTLEIQRTEQGDSAMYLCASSFKGRPSDTQYFGPGTRLTVL.

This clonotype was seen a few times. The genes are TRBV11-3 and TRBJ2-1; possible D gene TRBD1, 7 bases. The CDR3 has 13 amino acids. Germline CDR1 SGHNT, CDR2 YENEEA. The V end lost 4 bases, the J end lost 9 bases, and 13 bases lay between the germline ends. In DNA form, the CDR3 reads TGTGCCAGCAGCTACACAGGGGACTTTGAGCAGTTCTTC. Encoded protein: CASSYTGDFEQFF.

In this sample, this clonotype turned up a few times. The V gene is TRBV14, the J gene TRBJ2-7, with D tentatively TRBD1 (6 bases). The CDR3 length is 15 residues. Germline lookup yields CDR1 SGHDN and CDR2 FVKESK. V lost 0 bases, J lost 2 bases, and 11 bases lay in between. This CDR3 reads CASSQDGGQTYEQYF. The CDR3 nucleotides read TGTGCCAGCAGCCAAGATGGGGGCCAGACCTACGAGCAGTACTTC.

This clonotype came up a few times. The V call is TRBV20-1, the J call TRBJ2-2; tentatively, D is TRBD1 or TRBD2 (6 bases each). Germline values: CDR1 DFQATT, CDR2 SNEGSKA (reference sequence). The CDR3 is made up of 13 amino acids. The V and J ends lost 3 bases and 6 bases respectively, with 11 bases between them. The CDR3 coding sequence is TGCAGTGCTAGGAGGGGGGCAGCCGGGGAGCTGTTTTTT. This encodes CSARRGAAGELFF.

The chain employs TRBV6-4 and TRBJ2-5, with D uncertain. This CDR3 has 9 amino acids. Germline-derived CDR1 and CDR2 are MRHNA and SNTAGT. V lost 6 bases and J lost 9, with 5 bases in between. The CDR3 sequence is CASRWAQYF. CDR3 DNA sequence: TGTGCCAGCAGGTGGGCCCAGTACTTC.

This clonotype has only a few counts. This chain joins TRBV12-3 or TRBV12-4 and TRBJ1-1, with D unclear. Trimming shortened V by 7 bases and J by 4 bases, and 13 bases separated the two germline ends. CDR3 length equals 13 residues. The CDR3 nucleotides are TGTGCCAGCAAAAAACAGATTCGCACTGAAGCTTTCTTT. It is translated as CASKKQIRTEAFF.

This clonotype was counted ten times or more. CDR3 region: CASEGQGASGANVLTF. CDR3 coding DNA: TGTGCCAGCGAGGGACAGGGAGCCTCTGGGGCCAACGTCCTGACTTTC. The chain is built from TRBV6-6 and TRBJ2-6, with 9 bases fitting TRBD1. This CDR3 is built from 16 residues. The germline V gene encodes CDR1 MNHNY and CDR2 SVGAGI (reference sequence). The trim removed 8 bases at V and 0 bases at J, leaving 5 bases unmatched.

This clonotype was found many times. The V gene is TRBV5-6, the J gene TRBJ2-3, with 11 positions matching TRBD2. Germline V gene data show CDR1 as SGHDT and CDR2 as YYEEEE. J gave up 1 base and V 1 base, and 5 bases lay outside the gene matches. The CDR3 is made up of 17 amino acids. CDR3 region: CASSLRLAGGGTDTQYF. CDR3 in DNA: TGTGCCAGCAGCTTGCGCCTAGCGGGAGGAGGCACAGATACGCAGTATTTT.

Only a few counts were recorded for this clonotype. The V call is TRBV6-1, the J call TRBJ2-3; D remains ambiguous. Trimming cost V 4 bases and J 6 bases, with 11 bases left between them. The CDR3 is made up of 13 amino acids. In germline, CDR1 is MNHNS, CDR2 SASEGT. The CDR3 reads CASSGLLWDTQYF. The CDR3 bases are TGTGCCAGCAGTGGGCTCCTGTGGGATACGCAGTATTTT.

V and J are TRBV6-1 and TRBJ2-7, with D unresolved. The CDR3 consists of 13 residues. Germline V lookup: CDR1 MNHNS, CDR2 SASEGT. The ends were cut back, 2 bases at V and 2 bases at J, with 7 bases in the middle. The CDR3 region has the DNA TGTGCCAGCAGTGAAACTGTCCCCTACGAGCAGTACTTC. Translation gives CASSETVPYEQYF.

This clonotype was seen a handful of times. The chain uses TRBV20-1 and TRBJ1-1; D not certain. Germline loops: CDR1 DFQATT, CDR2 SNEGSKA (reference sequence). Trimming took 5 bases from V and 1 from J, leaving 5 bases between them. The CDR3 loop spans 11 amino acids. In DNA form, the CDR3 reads TGCAGTGCTCAAGGGAACACTGAAGCTTTCTTT. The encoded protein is CSAQGNTEAFF.

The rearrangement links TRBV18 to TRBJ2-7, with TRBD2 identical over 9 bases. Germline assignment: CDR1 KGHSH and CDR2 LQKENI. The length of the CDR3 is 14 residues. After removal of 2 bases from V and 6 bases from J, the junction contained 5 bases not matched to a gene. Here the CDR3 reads CASSPGGRASEQYF. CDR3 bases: TGTGCCAGCTCACCAGGCGGGAGGGCCTCCGAGCAGTACTTC. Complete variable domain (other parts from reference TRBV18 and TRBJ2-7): NAGVMQNPRHLVRRRGQEARLRCSPMKGHSHVYWYRQLPEEGLKFMVYLQKENIIDESGMPKERFSAEFPKEGPSILRIQQVVRGDSAAYFCASSPGGRASEQYFGPGTRLTVT.

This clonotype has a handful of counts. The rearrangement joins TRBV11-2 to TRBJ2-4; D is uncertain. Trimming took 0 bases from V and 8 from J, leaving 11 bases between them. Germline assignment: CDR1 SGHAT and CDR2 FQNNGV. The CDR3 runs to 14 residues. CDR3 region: CASSLDAPGDIQYF. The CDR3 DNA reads TGTGCCAGCAGCTTAGACGCCCCTGGGGACATTCAGTACTTC.

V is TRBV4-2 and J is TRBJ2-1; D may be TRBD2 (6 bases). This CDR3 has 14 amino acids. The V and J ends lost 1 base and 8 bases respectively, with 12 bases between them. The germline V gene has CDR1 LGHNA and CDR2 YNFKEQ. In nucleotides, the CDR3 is TGTGCCAGCAGCCAAGGCCTAGCGACGCATGAGCAGTTCTTC. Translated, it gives CASSQGLATHEQFF.

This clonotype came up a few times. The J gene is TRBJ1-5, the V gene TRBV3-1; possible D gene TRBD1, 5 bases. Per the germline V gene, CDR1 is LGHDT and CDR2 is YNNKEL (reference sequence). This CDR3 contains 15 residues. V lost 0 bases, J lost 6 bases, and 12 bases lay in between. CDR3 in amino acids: CASSQDRGRGQPQHF. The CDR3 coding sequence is TGTGCCAGCAGCCAAGACCGGGGGAGGGGTCAGCCCCAGCATTTT.

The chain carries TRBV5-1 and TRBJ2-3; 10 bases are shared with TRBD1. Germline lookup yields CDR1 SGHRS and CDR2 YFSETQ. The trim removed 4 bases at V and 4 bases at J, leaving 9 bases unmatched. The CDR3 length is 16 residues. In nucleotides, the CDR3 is TGCGCCAGCAGCAGGACAGGGGGGGCAGGCGCAGATACGCAGTATTTT. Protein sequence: CASSRTGGAGADTQYF.

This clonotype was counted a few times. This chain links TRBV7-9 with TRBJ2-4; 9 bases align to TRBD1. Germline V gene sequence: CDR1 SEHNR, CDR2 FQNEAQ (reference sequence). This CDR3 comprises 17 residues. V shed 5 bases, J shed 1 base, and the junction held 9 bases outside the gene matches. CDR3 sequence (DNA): TGTGCCAGCAGCCCCCGTGGGACAGGGTCGGCCAAAAACATTCAGTACTTC. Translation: CASSPRGTGSAKNIQYF.

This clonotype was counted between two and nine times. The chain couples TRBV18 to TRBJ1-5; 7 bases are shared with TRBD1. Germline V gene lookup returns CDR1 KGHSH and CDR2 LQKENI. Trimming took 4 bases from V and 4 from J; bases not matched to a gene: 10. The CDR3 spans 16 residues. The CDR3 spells CASSQSTGTENQPQHF. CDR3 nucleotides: TGTGCCAGCTCACAGTCTACCGGGACAGAAAATCAGCCCCAGCATTTT.

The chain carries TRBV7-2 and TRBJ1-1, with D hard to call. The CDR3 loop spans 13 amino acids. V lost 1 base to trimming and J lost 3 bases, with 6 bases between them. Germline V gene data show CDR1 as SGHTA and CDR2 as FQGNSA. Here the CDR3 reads CASSLGPDTEAFF. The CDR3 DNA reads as TGTGCCAGCAGCTTAGGGCCGGACACTGAAGCTTTCTTT.

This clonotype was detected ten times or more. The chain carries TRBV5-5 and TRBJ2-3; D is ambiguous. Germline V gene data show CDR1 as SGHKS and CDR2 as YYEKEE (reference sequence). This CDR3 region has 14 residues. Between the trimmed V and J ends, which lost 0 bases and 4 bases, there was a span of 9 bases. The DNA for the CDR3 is TGTGCCAGCAGCTTGGGGCCTCAATCAGATACGCAGTATTTT. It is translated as CASSLGPQSDTQYF.

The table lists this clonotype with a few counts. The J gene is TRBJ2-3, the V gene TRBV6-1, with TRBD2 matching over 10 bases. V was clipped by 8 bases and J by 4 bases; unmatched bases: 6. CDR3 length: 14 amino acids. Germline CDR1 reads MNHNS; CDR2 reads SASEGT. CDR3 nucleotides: TGTGCCAGCCAGCGGGGGGGCAAGTCAGATACGCAGTATTTT. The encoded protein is CASQRGGKSDTQYF.

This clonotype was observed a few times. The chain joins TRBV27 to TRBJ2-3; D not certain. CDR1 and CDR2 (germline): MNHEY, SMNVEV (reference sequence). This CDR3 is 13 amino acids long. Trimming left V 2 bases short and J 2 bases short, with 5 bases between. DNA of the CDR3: TGTGCCAGCAGTTTACAACACACAGATACGCAGTATTTT. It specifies CASSLQHTDTQYF.

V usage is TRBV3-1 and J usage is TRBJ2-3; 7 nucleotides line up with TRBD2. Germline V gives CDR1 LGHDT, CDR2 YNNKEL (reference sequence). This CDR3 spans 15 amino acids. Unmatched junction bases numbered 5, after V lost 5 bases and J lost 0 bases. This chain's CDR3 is CASSETSRSTDTQYF. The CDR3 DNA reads TGTGCCAGCAGCGAGACTAGCAGAAGCACAGATACGCAGTATTTT.

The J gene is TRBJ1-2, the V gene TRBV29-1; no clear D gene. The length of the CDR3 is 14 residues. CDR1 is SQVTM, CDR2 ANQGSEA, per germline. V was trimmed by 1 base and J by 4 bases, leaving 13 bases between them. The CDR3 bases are TGCAGCGTTGAAGGTGCAGGAGACGTCTATGGCTACACCTTC. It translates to CSVEGAGDVYGYTF.

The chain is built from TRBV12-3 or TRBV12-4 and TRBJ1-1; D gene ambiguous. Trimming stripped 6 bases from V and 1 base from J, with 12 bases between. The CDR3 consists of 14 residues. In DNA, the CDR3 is TGTGCCAGCAGCGAAAATATCAGGAACACTGAAGCTTTCTTT. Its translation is CASSENIRNTEAFF.

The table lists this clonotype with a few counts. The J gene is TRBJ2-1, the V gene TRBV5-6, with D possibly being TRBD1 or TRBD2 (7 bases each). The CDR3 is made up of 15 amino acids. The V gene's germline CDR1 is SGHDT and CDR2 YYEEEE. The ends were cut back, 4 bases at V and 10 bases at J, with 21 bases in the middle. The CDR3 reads CASSPRGRAMREQFF. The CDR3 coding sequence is TGTGCCAGCAGCCCCAGGGGGAGGGCCATGAGAGAGCAGTTCTTC.